These 14 T cell receptor beta chains originate from one sample sequenced in a study of PD-1 blockade in classical Hodgkin lymphoma. The protocol was immunoSEQ multiplex PCR, while the TCRdb copy is restricted to in-frame clones and leaves out a portion. The top ten clones hold about 15% of a sample with about 32,000 clones, around 81% of them seen once. Time point reported: cycle 4 day 1 (C4D1), after less than 7 weeks of nivolumab. All patients relapsed after autologous stem cell transplantation, and brentuximab vedotin exposure varied. Sequencing used peripheral blood mononuclear cells (PBMCs), obtained before the fourth cycle of nivolumab. All receptors derive from a human donor with classical Hodgkin lymphoma.

This rearrangement joins TRBV6-1 to TRBJ1-2; D gene unclear. Germline assignment: CDR1 MNHNS and CDR2 SASEGT. The CDR3 spans 13 residues. V shed 1 base and J shed 6 bases, with 9 bases lying between them. This CDR3 reads CASSEGGSHGYTF. The CDR3 DNA is TGTGCCAGCAGTGAAGGAGGGTCCCATGGCTACACCTTC.

The chain uses TRBV9 and TRBJ2-1; no clear D gene. V gave up 3 bases and J gave up 6 bases, with 13 bases separating them. Germline V gene data show CDR1 as SGDLS and CDR2 as YYNGEE. This CDR3 comprises 14 residues. The CDR3 sequence: CASSENLGSNEQFF. The DNA for the CDR3 is TGTGCCAGCAGCGAAAATCTAGGATCCAATGAGCAGTTCTTC.

This chain joins TRBV14 and TRBJ1-1; no definite D call. Looked up from germline, CDR1 is SGHDN and CDR2 is FVKESK. CDR3 length equals 15 residues. V was cut by 4 bases and J by 4 bases, with 16 bases left in between. The CDR3: CASSPLSSWGTEAFF. The CDR3, as DNA: TGTGCCAGCAGCCCCCTAAGCAGCTGGGGCACTGAAGCTTTCTTT.

This rearrangement joins TRBV28 to TRBJ1-4; possibly TRBD1 for D (6 bases). The CDR3 is made up of 12 amino acids. Germline V lookup: CDR1 MDHEN, CDR2 SYDVKM. CDR3: CASTGQTEKLFF. The CDR3 coding sequence is TGTGCTTCGACAGGACAGACAGAAAAACTGTTTTTT.

The chain couples TRBV7-9 to TRBJ1-4; a possible D gene is TRBD1 (6 bases). CDR3 length equals 14 residues. V shed 5 bases and J shed 7 bases, with 14 bases lying between them. Germline V gene lookup returns CDR1 SEHNR and CDR2 FQNEAQ (reference sequence). This CDR3 reads CASSVQGLGEKLFF. CDR3 sequence (DNA): TGTGCCAGCAGCGTCCAGGGGCTGGGTGAAAAACTGTTTTTT.

This clone occurred once. The rearrangement joins TRBV5-6 to TRBJ1-2, with D unresolved. CDR3 size: 14 residues. The ends were cut back, 1 base at V and 7 bases at J, with 14 bases in the middle. The V gene's germline CDR1 is SGHDT and CDR2 YYEEEE. CDR3 DNA: TGTGCCAGCAGCTTGTTGTCCACCGACGGTGGCTACACCTTC. Amino acid sequence: CASSLLSTDGGYTF.

The chain has TRBV6-1 and TRBJ2-7; TRBD2 is a possible D gene (6 bases). The CDR3 has 18 amino acids. Germline V gene sequence: CDR1 MNHNS, CDR2 SASEGT. V lost 1 base to trimming and J lost 3 bases, with 22 bases between them. CDR3 loop: CASSEESFRAGLNYEQYF. CDR3 coding DNA: TGTGCCAGCAGTGAAGAATCGTTTAGGGCGGGACTCAACTACGAGCAGTACTTC.

This chain joins TRBV7-9 and TRBJ1-1; D perhaps matches TRBD1 (5 bases). There are 18 residues in the CDR3. Trimming took 2 bases from V and 1 from J, leaving 20 bases between them. Germline loops: CDR1 SEHNR, CDR2 FQNEAQ (reference sequence). The CDR3 spells CASSLRAGTGPQNTEAFF. The DNA of the CDR3 is TGTGCCAGCAGCTTAAGGGCCGGAACAGGTCCACAGAACACTGAAGCTTTCTTT. Full variable domain (missing parts from reference TRBV7-9 and TRBJ1-1): DTGVSQNPRHKITKRGQNVTFRCDPISEHNRLYWYRQTLGQGPEFLTYFQNEAQLEKSRLLSDRFSAERPKGSFSTLEIQRTEQGDSAMYLCASSLRAGTGPQNTEAFFGQGTRLTVV.

The chain employs TRBV2 and TRBJ1-1, with D hard to call. V dropped 1 base and J dropped 1 base, with 4 bases sitting between them. Germline lookup yields CDR1 SNHLY and CDR2 FYNNEI. The CDR3 runs to 13 residues. The CDR3 sequence is CASSEGGNTEAFF. Written as DNA, the CDR3 is TGTGCCAGCAGTGAAGGTGGGAACACTGAAGCTTTCTTT.

This clone was detected a few times. J is TRBJ1-2 and V is TRBV4-2, with a weak D call TRBD1 (6 bases). V lost 4 bases and J 2 bases, leaving 14 bases between the germline ends. Germline V gives CDR1 LGHNA, CDR2 YNFKEQ. The CDR3 is made up of 15 amino acids. CDR3 sequence (DNA): TGTGCCAGCAGCCCGGGGGGGCAGGGGAACTATGGCTACACCTTC. It codes for CASSPGGQGNYGYTF.

V usage is TRBV15 and J usage is TRBJ2-7, with 9 bases lining up with TRBD1. Germline V CDR1 and CDR2: LNHNV, YYDKDF (reference sequence). Losses at the gene ends were 3 bases for V and 7 bases for J; bases not matched to a gene: 4. CDR3 length: 13 residues. The CDR3 nucleotides are TGTGCCACCAGCAGGGACAGGGGTAGAGAGCAGTACGTC. Translated: CATSRDRGREQYV.

The gene calls are TRBV5-6 and TRBJ2-6, with unresolved D. Trimming left V 4 bases short and J 3 bases short, with 11 bases between. This CDR3 spans 15 amino acids. Germline lookup yields CDR1 SGHDT and CDR2 YYEEEE. For the CDR3, the DNA is TGTGCCAGCAGCCTGTGGGGTTTTGGGGCCAACGTCCTGACTTTC. It codes for CASSLWGFGANVLTF.

This clone appeared once. The chain uses TRBV4-1 and TRBJ2-7; D is perhaps TRBD2 (5 bases). Germline CDR1 is MGHRA and CDR2 is YSYEKL. The CDR3 has 13 residues. Trimming removed 2 bases at V and 3 bases at J, with 8 bases between. CDR3 nucleotides: TGCGCCAGCAGCCAAACCCGGGGCTACGAGCAGTACGTC. Translating it yields CASSQTRGYEQYV.

This chain joins TRBV6-5 and TRBJ2-7; tentative D call: TRBD2 (6 bases). CDR1 is MNHEY, CDR2 SVGAGI, per germline. The germline V and J ends were trimmed by 5 bases and 2 bases, with 16 bases remaining between them. The CDR3 sequence is 15 residues long. In DNA form, the CDR3 reads TGTGCCAGCAGTGTTAATCCCGGGGGAACCTACGAGCAGTACTTC. Residues: CASSVNPGGTYEQYF.